These 32 T cell receptor beta chains came from one sample sequenced in a study of T cell responses to AZD1222 COVID-19 vaccine. Profiling relied on immunoSEQ multiplex PCR, and the TCRdb table lists in-frame clones only, not all of them. The repertoire consists of 100,000 to 120,000 clones, with just under 95% occurring once and the leading ten covering roughly 7%. The sequencing used peripheral blood, collected on day 0 of AZD1222 vaccination. These receptors came from an adult in good health.

This chain joins TRBV30 and TRBJ2-6; D might be TRBD1 (6 bases). CDR1 and CDR2 from the germline V gene are GTSNPN and SVGIG (reference sequence). The CDR3 totals 17 residues. V lost 0 bases to trimming and J lost 1 base, with 13 bases between them. Here the CDR3 DNA reads TGTGCCTGGAGTGTCGTGGGGGCCGCATCTGGGGCCAACGTCCTGACTTTC. This translates into CAWSVVGAASGANVLTF.

In its sample, this clone was seen once. V and J are TRBV10-3 and TRBJ2-1, with D unclear. Germline values: CDR1 ENHRY, CDR2 SYGVKD. The CDR3 runs 12 residues. Trimming took off 0 bases at V and 13 bases at J, with 10 bases between the two ends. Here the CDR3 reads CAISESTGLQFF. In DNA form, the CDR3 reads TGTGCCATCAGTGAGTCGACGGGCCTCCAGTTCTTC.

The V call is TRBV3-1 (or the pseudogene TRBV3-2), the J call TRBJ1-2; D unresolved. V was cut by 4 bases and J by 0 bases, with 12 bases left in between. Germline V gives CDR1 LGHDT, CDR2 YNNKEL (reference sequence). The CDR3 covers 15 residues. The CDR3 DNA is TGTGCCAGCAGCCCCCGACCAGGCACTAACTATGGCTACACCTTC. It translates to CASSPRPGTNYGYTF.

Only one count was recorded for this clone. V and J are TRBV21-1 and TRBJ2-5; the D call in the table, TRBD2, was not verified against the DNA. TRBV21-1 is given as a pseudogene. The CDR3 is 15 residues long. The CDR3 reads CASSLGTRDQETQYF. The DNA of the CDR3 is TGTGCCAGCAGCCTTGGGACGCGGGATCAAGAGACCCAGTACTTC.

The CDR3 bases are TGTGCCAGCAGCTTAATTTCGGCTAGCGGGGGGGCTAGCACAGATACGCAGTATTTT. Translation gives CASSLISASGGASTDTQYF. The rearrangement links TRBV7-3 to TRBJ2-3; 12 bases match TRBD2. Germline CDR1 SGHTA, CDR2 FQGTGA. The CDR3 sequence is 19 residues long. Losses at the gene ends were 1 base for V and 0 bases for J; bases not matched to a gene: 8. Full variable domain (rest looked up from reference TRBV7-3 and TRBJ2-3): GAGVSQTPSNKVTEKGKYVELRCDPISGHTALYWYRQSLGQGPEFLIYFQGTGAADDSGLPNDRFFAVRPEGSVSTLKIQRTERGDSAVYLCASSLISASGGASTDTQYFGPGTRLTVL.

This sequence joins TRBV28 and TRBJ1-2; 7 positions agree with TRBD1. V lost 5 bases and J lost 8; bases outside the gene matches: 8. Germline V gene data show CDR1 as MDHEN and CDR2 as SYDVKM. The CDR3 runs to 13 residues. The chain's CDR3 is CASSRDSLRGYTF. As DNA, the CDR3 is TGTGCCAGCAGTCGGGACAGCTTACGGGGCTACACCTTC.

The rearrangement uses TRBV19 and TRBJ2-7; 11 bases align to TRBD2. CDR1 is LNHDA, CDR2 SQIVND, per germline (reference sequence). There are 15 residues in the CDR3. J gave up 3 bases and V 5 bases, and 6 bases lay outside the gene matches. CDR3 bases: TGTGCCAGTAGTTCAAGGACTAGCGGGTACTACGAGCAGTACTTC. It specifies CASSSRTSGYYEQYF.

The genes are TRBV6-5 and TRBJ1-2; D is possibly TRBD1 (5 bases). Per the germline V gene, CDR1 is MNHEY and CDR2 is SVGAGI. V was clipped by 3 bases and J by 5 bases, with 13 bases between them. The CDR3 is 14 amino acids. The CDR3 here is CASSYSGTLYGYTF. CDR3 nucleotides: TGTGCCAGCAGTTATTCCGGGACGTTATATGGCTACACCTTC.

This clone came up once. The gene calls are TRBV7-8 and TRBJ1-1; D call uncertain. This CDR3 region has 13 residues. Trimming stripped 3 bases from V and 6 bases from J, with 11 bases between. Germline values: CDR1 SGHVS, CDR2 FQNEAQ. The CDR3 coding sequence is TGTGCCAGCAGCTTCTTCCCGAAGGCTGAAGCTTTCTTT. Encoded protein: CASSFFPKAEAFF.

V usage is TRBV5-1 and J usage is TRBJ2-1, with D maybe TRBD2 (6 bases). This CDR3 has 14 amino acids. CDR1 and CDR2 from the germline V gene are SGHRS and YFSETQ. Trimming removed 1 base from V and 6 bases from J, with 11 bases in between. The CDR3 region is CASSLSSTSNEQFF. In nucleotides, the CDR3 is TGCGCCAGCAGCTTGTCGTCGACTAGCAATGAGCAGTTCTTC.

The V call is TRBV4-1, the J call TRBJ1-5; 10 nucleotides align to TRBD1. Losses at the gene ends were 4 bases for V and 5 bases for J; bases not matched to a gene: 2. CDR1 and CDR2 (germline): MGHRA, YSYEKL. The CDR3 totals 14 residues. The CDR3 is CASSLDRGDQPQHF. CDR3 in DNA: TGCGCCAGCAGCCTGGACAGGGGGGATCAGCCCCAGCATTTT.

This clone was recorded a few times. The chain has TRBV5-1 and TRBJ2-7; D might be TRBD1 (5 bases). Germline-derived CDR1 and CDR2 are SGHRS and YFSETQ. This CDR3 has 15 amino acids. The V and J ends lost 5 bases and 2 bases respectively, with 17 bases between them. The CDR3 nucleotides are TGCGCCAGCAGTCCTGTTCAGGACAACACCTACGAGCAGTACTTC. Protein: CASSPVQDNTYEQYF.

V and J are TRBV27 and TRBJ2-3, with 9 bases identical to TRBD1. Per germline, CDR1 MNHEY and CDR2 SMNVEV (reference sequence). After removal of 5 bases from V and 5 bases from J, the junction contained 11 bases not matched to a gene. The CDR3 runs 16 residues. The CDR3 DNA reads TGTGCCAGCAGTCCAGGAAGGACAGGGGTGGTAGATACGCAGTATTTT. This encodes CASSPGRTGVVDTQYF.

The V and J genes are TRBV3-1 (or the pseudogene TRBV3-2) and TRBJ1-5; possible D gene TRBD1, 5 bases. From germline, CDR1 is LGHDT and CDR2 YNNKEL (reference sequence). The V end was cut by 5 bases, the J end by 4 bases, with 12 bases between. The CDR3 totals 14 residues. CDR3 DNA: TGTGCCAGCAGCTCCGACGGGGGGAATCAGCCCCAGCATTTT. Protein product: CASSSDGGNQPQHF.

This sequence joins TRBV30 and TRBJ2-1; 15 bases match TRBD2. This CDR3 is 19 amino acids long. From germline, CDR1 is GTSNPN and CDR2 SVGIG (reference sequence). V lost 1 base to trimming and J lost 4 bases; unmatched junction nucleotides: 11. CDR3 DNA sequence: TGTGCCTGGAGTGCTCCGGGACTAGCGGGGGGCCCGTGGTACAATGAGCAGTTCTTC. Its protein product is CAWSAPGLAGGPWYNEQFF.

The rearrangement joins TRBV29-1 to TRBJ2-5; unclear D gene. Germline-derived CDR1 and CDR2 are SQVTM and ANQGSEA. This CDR3 region has 10 residues. V dropped 1 base and J dropped 5 bases, with 2 bases sitting between them. CDR3 protein: CSVEGETQYF. The CDR3 DNA follows: TGCAGCGTTGAAGGGGAGACCCAGTACTTC.

The rearrangement joins TRBV14 to TRBJ1-3, with 7 bases identical to TRBD1. V gave up 4 bases and J gave up 8 bases; unmatched junction bases: 5. CDR3 length equals 13 residues. Germline values: CDR1 SGHDN, CDR2 FVKESK. The CDR3 region has the DNA TGTGCCAGCAGCCGTGACAGGGTGCACACCATATATTTT. Translated, it gives CASSRDRVHTIYF.

CDR3: CASSPSGTYEQYF. The CDR3 region has the DNA TGTGCCAGCTCACCGTCAGGGACCTACGAGCAGTACTTC. The rearrangement joins TRBV18 to TRBJ2-7; perhaps TRBD1 as D (5 bases). The CDR3 spans 13 residues. Germline lookup yields CDR1 KGHSH and CDR2 LQKENI. V was trimmed by 3 bases and J by 2 bases, leaving 8 bases between them.

J is TRBJ1-5 and V is TRBV6-5, with D perhaps TRBD1 (6 bases). The CDR3 has 15 residues. V was trimmed by 0 bases and J by 5 bases, leaving 11 bases between them. Per germline, CDR1 MNHEY and CDR2 SVGAGI. DNA of the CDR3: TGTGCCAGCAGTTACTCGCTGGGGGCCCATCAGCCCCAGCATTTT. Protein: CASSYSLGAHQPQHF.

The chain is built from TRBV27 and TRBJ2-1; D unclear. Germline V gene sequence: CDR1 MNHEY, CDR2 SMNVEV (reference sequence). V lost 4 bases and J 7 bases, leaving 8 bases between the germline ends. The CDR3 has 12 residues. Written as DNA, the CDR3 is TGTGCCAGCAGTTACTCCAAGAATGAGCAGTTCTTC. Its protein product is CASSYSKNEQFF.

The chain links TRBV6-6 to TRBJ1-1, with a tentative D call TRBD1 (5 bases). The CDR3 consists of 16 residues. V was pared by 6 bases and J by 1 base, with 18 bases between. CDR1 is MNHNY, CDR2 SVGAGI, per germline (reference sequence). CDR3 bases: TGTGCCAGCAGGGGGGTCCGGGGAGGTAGGAACACTGAAGCTTTCTTT. This codes for CASRGVRGGRNTEAFF.

The chain carries TRBV5-1 and TRBJ2-5; D is tentatively TRBD1 or TRBD2 (5 bases each). CDR1 and CDR2 from the germline V gene are SGHRS and YFSETQ. The V and J ends lost 0 bases and 1 base respectively, with 7 bases between them. The CDR3 totals 14 residues. The CDR3 coding sequence is TGCGCCAGCAGCTTGGGGGGGTCCCAAGAGACCCAGTACTTC. Its protein product is CASSLGGSQETQYF. The full variable domain, its missing parts supplied by reference TRBV5-1 and TRBJ2-5, is KAGVTQTPRYLIKTRGQQVTLSCSPISGHRSVSWYQQTPGQGLQFLFEYFSETQRNKGNFPGRFSGRQFSNSRSEMNVSTLELGDSALYLCASSLGGSQETQYFGPGTRLLVL.

The J gene is TRBJ2-7, the V gene TRBV2; the match to TRBD1 covers 7 bases. Trimming at V came to 6 bases and at J to 5 bases, leaving 4 bases not matched to a gene. Germline values: CDR1 SNHLY, CDR2 FYNNEI. This CDR3 comprises 12 residues. The CDR3 is CASRSQGDEQYF. DNA for the CDR3: TGTGCCAGCAGGTCCCAGGGGGACGAGCAGTACTTC. Full variable domain (missing parts from reference TRBV2 and TRBJ2-7): EPEVTQTPSHQVTQMGQEVILRCVPISNHLYFYWYRQILGQKVEFLVSFYNNEISEKSEIFDDQFSVERPDGSNFTLKIRSTKLEDSAMYFCASRSQGDEQYFGPGTRLTVT.

The CDR3 here is CASSLGGLRNGYTF. The CDR3 nucleotides are TGTGCCAGCAGCTTGGGGGGGTTGAGGAATGGCTACACCTTC. The chain joins TRBV5-6 to TRBJ1-2, with D possibly matching TRBD1 (5 bases). V was clipped by 0 bases and J by 6 bases, with 12 bases between them. Looked up from germline, CDR1 is SGHDT and CDR2 is YYEEEE. The length of the CDR3 is 14 residues.

The V call is TRBV11-2, the J call TRBJ1-3; D uncertain. Germline CDR1 is SGHAT and CDR2 is FQNNGV. With 3 bases removed from V and 0 bases from J, the gap between germline ends came to 9 bases. The length of the CDR3 is 15 residues. The CDR3 DNA is TGTGCCAGCAGCTTCATCCGGGACTCTGGAAACACCATATATTTT. Its protein product is CASSFIRDSGNTIYF. The full variable domain, rest sourced from reference TRBV11-2 and TRBJ1-3, is EAGVAQSPRYKIIEKRQSVAFWCNPISGHATLYWYQQILGQGPKLLIQFQNNGVVDDSQLPKDRFSAERLKGVDSTLKIQPAKLEDSAVYLCASSFIRDSGNTIYFGEGSWLTVV.

The chain has TRBV7-8 and TRBJ1-1, with D possibly matching TRBD1 (5 bases). Germline CDR1 and CDR2: SGHVS and FQNEAQ. This CDR3 is 15 amino acids long. The V and J ends lost 5 bases and 0 bases respectively, with 13 bases between them. CDR3 nucleotides: TGTGCCAGCAGCGACACAGGCCAGATGAACACTGAAGCTTTCTTT. Translated: CASSDTGQMNTEAFF.

The V gene is TRBV2, the J gene TRBJ2-3, with D unclear. CDR1 is SNHLY and CDR2 is FYNNEI in the germline V gene. V lost 4 bases and J 1 base, leaving 12 bases between the germline ends. CDR3 length equals 15 residues. The CDR3 protein is CASSGTGGRTDTQYF. CDR3 in DNA: TGTGCCAGCAGTGGGACCGGCGGCCGCACAGATACGCAGTATTTT.

The rearrangement uses TRBV6-1 and TRBJ1-1; 7 bases fit TRBD1. Germline CDR1 is MNHNS and CDR2 is SASEGT. The CDR3 spans 16 residues. Trimming removed 1 base from V and 3 bases from J; junction bases left unmatched: 8. The CDR3 DNA reads TGTGCCAGCAGTGAAGGGAGGGCCAGGGGGTACACTGAAGCTTTCTTT. Translated: CASSEGRARGYTEAFF.

This chain connects TRBV7-2 to TRBJ1-5, with no clear D. From germline, CDR1 is SGHTA and CDR2 FQGNSA. This CDR3 is built from 15 residues. Between the trimmed V and J ends, which lost 1 base and 7 bases, there was a span of 14 bases. CDR3 in amino acids: CASSLVAWAEQPQHF. The DNA for the CDR3 is TGTGCCAGCAGCTTAGTGGCTTGGGCCGAGCAGCCCCAGCATTTT. Full variable domain (outside the CDR3, taken from reference TRBV7-2 and TRBJ1-5): GAGVSQSPSNKVTEKGKDVELRCDPISGHTALYWYRQSLGQGLEFLIYFQGNSAPDKSGLPSDRFSAERTGGSVSTLTIQRTQQEDSAVYLCASSLVAWAEQPQHFGDGTRLSIL.

The gene calls are TRBV5-1 and TRBJ1-1; tentatively, D is TRBD1 (5 bases). Trimming left V 4 bases short and J 0 bases short, with 16 bases between. CDR1 and CDR2 (germline): SGHRS, YFSETQ. CDR3 length equals 16 residues. The CDR3 nucleotides read TGCGCCAGCAGCCCGGGATATGGGGGGATGAACACTGAAGCTTTCTTT. Its protein product is CASSPGYGGMNTEAFF.

This sequence joins TRBV27 and TRBJ2-7, with D tentatively TRBD1 (5 bases). V gave up 7 bases and J gave up 7 bases, with 17 bases separating them. Germline loops: CDR1 MNHEY, CDR2 SMNVEV (reference sequence). CDR3 length: 13 residues. As DNA, the CDR3 is TGTGCCAGCAAAAACAACAGGTTGGGGGAGCAGTACTTC. Encoded protein: CASKNNRLGEQYF.

This chain links TRBV30 with TRBJ2-2; the D is unclear. Germline CDR1 is GTSNPN and CDR2 is SVGIG (reference sequence). V shed 0 bases and J shed 4 bases, with 9 bases lying between them. CDR3 length: 14 amino acids. This chain's CDR3 is CAWSVLQLTGELFF. The CDR3 DNA follows: TGTGCCTGGAGTGTATTACAGCTCACCGGGGAGCTGTTTTTT.